Included here is one T cell receptor (beta chain) sequence, with context. Its antigen is as yet unknown. Profiling relied on immunoSEQ multiplex PCR, and the TCRdb table lists in-frame clones only, not all of them. This sample has around 200,000 clones, with 81% found just once. This sample is part of a study of cytomegalovirus exposure and HLA in healthy donors. Study at large: The 90 to 150 validation repertoires, a later analysis reported, used the same platform as the roughly 700 repertoires from the first cohort. Study-level results: Most TCR sequences were rare, but some public TCRs occurred in many donors. A later analysis found first-cohort TCR clusters tended to co-occur in the 90 to 150 validation repertoires. The investigators catalogued 150 to 200 TCR beta chains as cytomegalovirus-associated.

Germline V gene data show CDR1 as MNHNS and CDR2 as SASEGT. The CDR3 sequence is 17 residues long. Trimming removed 2 bases from V and 2 bases from J; junction bases left unmatched: 6. The TCR sequence derives from a woman between 25 and 40 years old in good health and CMV-seronegative. J is TRBJ1-5 and V is TRBV6-1; TRBD1 aligns across 10 bases. The sample taken for sequencing was PBMCs. The CDR3 DNA reads as TGTGCCAGCAGTGAATTGGACAGGGGGGGAGGCAATCAGCCCCAGCATTTT. It encodes CASSELDRGGGNQPQHF.